There are many counts of the clone carrying this TCR beta chain. Antigen specificity is unknown. Amplification used 60 Vbeta primers and 13 Jbeta primers. The protocol was immunoSEQ multiplex PCR, while the TCRdb copy is restricted to in-frame clones and leaves out a portion. The sample contains some 130,000 clones, about 73% of which appear only once. This sample is part of a study of cytomegalovirus exposure and HLA in healthy donors. Study-level findings and limits: A few V segments could not be told apart, such as TRBV6-2 and TRBV6-3, and were left out.

Trimming took off 0 bases at V and 7 bases at J, with 13 bases between the two ends. Germline CDR1 reads MNHEY; CDR2 reads SVGAGI. The CDR3 is made up of 15 amino acids. V gene TRBV6-5 combines with J gene TRBJ2-4, with D maybe TRBD2 (6 bases). This TCR was sampled from a woman aged 60 to 75 in good health and CMV-seropositive. The sequenced material came from PBMCs. Here the CDR3 reads CASSYSGTSPNIQYF. DNA of the CDR3: TGTGCCAGCAGTTACTCTGGGACTTCCCCCAACATTCAGTACTTC.